This entry lists 24 T cell receptor beta chains sequenced from one sample in a study of T cell responses to AZD1222 COVID-19 vaccine. Profiled with immunoSEQ multiplex PCR; TCRdb holds only in-frame clones, not every one. The sample shows fewer than 75,000 clones, about 85% of them seen only once. The material sequenced was peripheral blood, taken on day 0 of AZD1222 vaccination. These receptors all stem from an adult in good health.

J is TRBJ1-2 and V is TRBV5-1; 8 bases line up with TRBD1. Germline V gene data show CDR1 as SGHRS and CDR2 as YFSETQ. The CDR3 totals 17 residues. V shed 0 bases, J shed 6 bases, and the junction held 13 bases outside the gene matches. Here the CDR3 DNA reads TGCGCCAGCAGCTTGGAAGTATTTTGGGGACAGGCGGATGGCTACACCTTC. It translates to CASSLEVFWGQADGYTF.

The chain uses TRBV6-5 and TRBJ2-1; TRBD2 matches at 10 bases. The CDR3 is made up of 14 amino acids. CDR1 and CDR2 (germline): MNHEY, SVGAGI. V lost 5 bases and J lost 4; bases outside the gene matches: 2. The CDR3 DNA follows: TGTGCCAGCAGTCGAGCGGGGGGGTACAATGAGCAGTTCTTC. Protein product: CASSRAGGYNEQFF.

This clone was picked up one time. The CDR3 bases are TGTGCCAGCAGCTTCGGGACAGCGACCACAGATACGCAGTATTTT. The encoded protein is CASSFGTATTDTQYF. The rearrangement uses TRBV11-2 and TRBJ2-3, with 7 positions matching TRBD1. This CDR3 has 15 residues. The junction had 5 bases not matched to a gene; V was cut back by 3 bases and J by 2 bases. Per the germline V gene, CDR1 is SGHAT and CDR2 is FQNNGV.

V and J are TRBV3-1 (or the pseudogene TRBV3-2) and TRBJ1-4; tentatively, D is TRBD1 (5 bases). Trimming removed 4 bases at V and 8 bases at J, with 14 bases between. Per germline, CDR1 LGHDT and CDR2 YNNKEL (reference sequence). CDR3 size: 14 residues. In nucleotides, the CDR3 is TGTGCCAGCAGCCGTGGGGGGGGTCGGGAAAAACTGTTTTTT. Amino acid sequence: CASSRGGGREKLFF.

The chain recombines TRBV7-6 with TRBJ2-2; 9 nucleotides align to TRBD2. The CDR3 extends over 16 amino acids. V dropped 0 bases and J dropped 6; count of bases not matched to a gene: 5. Germline V gene sequence: CDR1 SGHVS, CDR2 FNYEAQ. CDR3 region: CASSLAASSGAGELFF. CDR3 coding DNA: TGTGCCAGCAGCTTAGCGGCGTCTAGCGGGGCCGGGGAGCTGTTTTTT.

This rearrangement joins TRBV19 to TRBJ1-1; TRBD1 matches at 9 bases. CDR1 LNHDA and CDR2 SQIVND come from the germline V gene (reference sequence). After removal of 0 bases from V and 6 bases from J, the junction contained 8 bases not matched to a gene. This CDR3 region has 16 residues. As DNA, the CDR3 is TGTGCCAGTAGTATAGATCAGGGGACAGGGTCCTCTGAAGCTTTCTTT. Its protein is CASSIDQGTGSSEAFF.

The chain carries TRBV6-5 and TRBJ1-6; perhaps TRBD1 as D (6 bases). Germline V lookup: CDR1 MNHEY, CDR2 SVGAGI. V lost 2 bases to trimming and J lost 5 bases, with 7 bases between them. This CDR3 has 14 amino acids. The CDR3 DNA reads TGTGCCAGCAGTTACGGGGGGCATAATTCACCCCTCCACTTT. It is translated as CASSYGGHNSPLHF.

For the CDR3, the DNA is TGTGCCAGCAGTGACCGACAGGGTGGTTTCTATGGCTACACCTTC. It translates to CASSDRQGGFYGYTF. This chain uses TRBV6-2 or TRBV6-3 with TRBJ1-2, with 7 bases lining up with TRBD1. Looked up from germline, CDR1 is MNHEY and CDR2 is SVGEGT. This CDR3 spans 15 amino acids. J gave up 4 bases and V 5 bases, and 10 bases lay outside the gene matches.

This clone was seen a handful of times. The gene calls are TRBV29-1 and TRBJ2-2; maybe TRBD2 (6 bases). Germline values: CDR1 SQVTM, CDR2 ANQGSEA. CDR3 length equals 15 residues. The ends were cut back, 4 bases at V and 1 base at J, with 13 bases in the middle. For the CDR3, the DNA is TGCAGCGTTGGGAATCTGGGACTGAACACCGGGGAGCTGTTTTTT. Residues: CSVGNLGLNTGELFF.

CDR3 bases: TGTGCCAGCAGCTTAAACGGTCTCTCCACAGATACGCAGTATTTT. Its protein product is CASSLNGLSTDTQYF. This chain joins TRBV7-3 and TRBJ2-3; D is uncertain. Trimming cost V 1 base and J 2 bases, with 10 bases left between them. This CDR3 has 15 residues. In germline, CDR1 is SGHTA, CDR2 FQGTGA. The variable domain in full, with the rest retrieved from reference TRBV7-3 and TRBJ2-3, is GAGVSQTPSNKVTEKGKYVELRCDPISGHTALYWYRQSLGQGPEFLIYFQGTGAADDSGLPNDRFFAVRPEGSVSTLKIQRTERGDSAVYLCASSLNGLSTDTQYFGPGTRLTVL.

V is TRBV4-2 and J is TRBJ1-1; D possibly corresponds to TRBD1 (6 bases). Trimming left V 4 bases short and J 3 bases short, with 12 bases between. The length of the CDR3 is 14 residues. Germline-derived CDR1 and CDR2 are LGHNA and YNFKEQ. In DNA form, the CDR3 reads TGTGCCAGCAGCCTCGACAGGCTGTACACTGAAGCTTTCTTT. This translates into CASSLDRLYTEAFF.

The chain joins TRBV18 to TRBJ2-7, with 9 bases lining up with TRBD1. CDR3 length equals 15 residues. The V gene's germline CDR1 is KGHSH and CDR2 LQKENI. Losses at the gene ends were 6 bases for V and 3 bases for J; bases not matched to a gene: 9. The CDR3 DNA follows: TGTGCCAGCTCCCCCACCAGACAGGGGGTCTACGAGCAGTACTTC. This encodes CASSPTRQGVYEQYF.

This clone was observed once. The chain carries TRBV18 and TRBJ2-7; 12 bases are shared with TRBD1. The CDR3 contains 14 residues. Trimming removed 5 bases from V and 4 bases from J; junction bases left unmatched: 3. Germline values: CDR1 KGHSH, CDR2 LQKENI. Here the CDR3 reads CASSVGQGAYEQYF. The CDR3 coding sequence is TGTGCCAGCTCAGTGGGACAGGGGGCTTACGAGCAGTACTTC.

The V gene is TRBV3-1 (or the pseudogene TRBV3-2), the J gene TRBJ1-3, with TRBD1 identical over 8 bases. Losses at the gene ends were 0 bases for V and 4 bases for J; bases not matched to a gene: 2. The CDR3 is 15 amino acids. Looked up from germline, CDR1 is LGHDT and CDR2 is YNNKEL (reference sequence). CDR3 bases: TGTGCCAGCAGCCAAGACAGGGGGCGAGGAAACACCATATATTTT. Protein: CASSQDRGRGNTIYF.

The sample holds one count of this clone. The genes are TRBV11-3 and TRBJ2-1; D unresolved. Trimming left V 2 bases short and J 5 bases short, with 10 bases between. CDR1 and CDR2 (germline): SGHNT, YENEEA. This CDR3 has 14 residues. CDR3 loop: CASSLRSTNNEQFF. The CDR3 nucleotides read TGTGCCAGCAGCTTACGATCGACGAACAATGAGCAGTTCTTC.

This chain connects TRBV27 to TRBJ2-5; 8 positions match TRBD1. V gave up 4 bases and J gave up 3 bases; unmatched junction bases: 4. Germline-derived CDR1 and CDR2 are MNHEY and SMNVEV (reference sequence). The CDR3 totals 14 residues. The CDR3 bases are TGTGCCAGCAGTTCCTGGACAGGGAAAGAGACCCAGTACTTC. It is translated as CASSSWTGKETQYF.

This sequence joins TRBV12-3 or TRBV12-4 and TRBJ2-1; the D gene is possibly TRBD2 (7 bases). The CDR3 totals 13 residues. The germline V and J ends were trimmed by 6 bases and 8 bases, with 14 bases remaining between them. DNA of the CDR3: TGTGCCAGCAGGATGGGGGGGGCCCATGAGCAGTTCTTC. Protein product: CASRMGGAHEQFF.

CDR3 nucleotide sequence: TGTGCCAGCGGTTATAGGCCCCAGCATTTT. Amino acids: CASGYRPQHF. This sequence joins TRBV27 and TRBJ1-5; D ambiguous. CDR3 length equals 10 residues. V lost 8 bases to trimming and J lost 9 bases, with 8 bases between them. Germline V gene sequence: CDR1 MNHEY, CDR2 SMNVEV (reference sequence).

This chain links TRBV2 with TRBJ1-1, with TRBD1 matching 7 bases. The CDR3 has 14 residues. J was trimmed by 1 base and V by 6 bases; bases with no gene match: 5. The germline gives CDR1 SNHLY, CDR2 FYNNEI. The CDR3: CASSQRTGNTEAFF. CDR3 coding DNA: TGTGCCAGCAGCCAGAGGACAGGGAACACTGAAGCTTTCTTT.

The J gene is TRBJ1-2, the V gene TRBV6-5; D might be TRBD1 (5 bases). The CDR3 contains 15 residues. Between the trimmed V and J ends, which lost 5 bases and 5 bases, there was a span of 18 bases. The germline gives CDR1 MNHEY, CDR2 SVGAGI. This CDR3 reads CASSISGTTTYGYTF. In DNA form, the CDR3 reads TGTGCCAGCAGTATATCCGGGACCACGACGTATGGCTACACCTTC.

The chain has TRBV19 and TRBJ2-2; D uncertain. Germline CDR1 LNHDA, CDR2 SQIVND (reference sequence). V was shortened by 8 bases and J by 2 bases, with 21 bases between the two germline ends. The CDR3 consists of 17 residues. The CDR3 sequence is CASASHWPLLNTGELFF. CDR3 bases: TGTGCCAGTGCAAGTCATTGGCCTTTACTAAACACCGGGGAGCTGTTTTTT.

J is TRBJ1-2 and V is TRBV6-5, with D maybe TRBD1 (5 bases). This CDR3 contains 14 residues. The germline CDR1 and CDR2 sequences are MNHEY and SVGAGI. The ends were cut back, 4 bases at V and 3 bases at J, with 12 bases in the middle. The CDR3 DNA reads as TGTGCCAGCAGTTCCGTCGCGGGACACTATGGCTACACCTTC. It is translated as CASSSVAGHYGYTF.

The chain uses TRBV19 and TRBJ1-2; 7 bases align to TRBD1. This CDR3 comprises 15 residues. Germline V CDR1 and CDR2: LNHDA, SQIVND (reference sequence). J gave up 0 bases and V 4 bases, and 5 bases lay outside the gene matches. The CDR3 DNA follows: TGTGCCAGTAGTACCACAGGGGTTGCTAACTATGGCTACACCTTC. Its protein product is CASSTTGVANYGYTF.

This rearrangement joins TRBV5-8 to TRBJ2-1; D may correspond to TRBD1 or TRBD2 (7 bases each). The length of the CDR3 is 15 residues. V was clipped by 5 bases and J by 1 base, with 13 bases between them. From germline, CDR1 is SGHTS and CDR2 YDEGEE. CDR3 DNA sequence: TGTGCCAGCAGTTCGGGGGGACAGTCCTACAATGAGCAGTTCTTC. Amino acids: CASSSGGQSYNEQFF.